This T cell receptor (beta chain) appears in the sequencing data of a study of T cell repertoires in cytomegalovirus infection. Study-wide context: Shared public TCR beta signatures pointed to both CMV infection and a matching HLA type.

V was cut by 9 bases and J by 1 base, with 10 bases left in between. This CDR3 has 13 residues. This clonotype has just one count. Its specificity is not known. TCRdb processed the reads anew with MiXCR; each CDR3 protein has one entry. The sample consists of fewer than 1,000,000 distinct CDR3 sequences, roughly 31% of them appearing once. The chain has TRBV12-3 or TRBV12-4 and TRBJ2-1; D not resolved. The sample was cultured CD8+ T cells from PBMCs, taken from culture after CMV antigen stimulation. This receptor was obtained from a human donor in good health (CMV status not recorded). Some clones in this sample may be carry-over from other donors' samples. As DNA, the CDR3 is TGTGCCAGTAGTAGAATGTCCTACAATGAGCAGTTCTTC. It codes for CASSRMSYNEQFF.